This passage covers 27 T cell receptor beta chains from one sample sequenced in a study of CD8 T cells in Susac syndrome. The RNA, about 0.45 to 1 ug, was put through reverse transcription using random hexamers. TCRdb processed the immunoSEQ multiplex PCR reads anew with MiXCR; each CDR3 protein has one entry. The sample has some 150,000 distinct CDR3 sequences, roughly 95% seen once. Sample: CD8+ T cells from PBMCs. These receptors were collected from a human donor with multiple sclerosis.

V and J are TRBV9 and TRBJ2-2; 9 nucleotides match TRBD1. With V trimmed by 3 bases and J by 4 bases, 4 bases remained unmatched. The CDR3 contains 15 residues. Looked up from germline, CDR1 is SGDLS and CDR2 is YYNGEE. This chain's CDR3 is CASSGRDRATGELFF. The CDR3 coding sequence is TGTGCCAGCAGCGGGAGGGACAGGGCCACCGGGGAGCTGTTTTTT.

This rearrangement joins TRBV9 to TRBJ2-2, with D perhaps TRBD1 or TRBD2 (5 bases each). V gave up 6 bases and J gave up 1 base, with 19 bases separating them. The CDR3 totals 17 residues. Germline-derived CDR1 and CDR2 are SGDLS and YYNGEE. This CDR3 reads CASTAVAGARNTGELFF. The CDR3 region has the DNA TGTGCCAGCACGGCGGTTGCCGGGGCTAGGAACACCGGGGAGCTGTTTTTT.

CDR3 region: CASSESLNTEAFF. As DNA, the CDR3 is TGTGCCAGCAGCGAGAGCCTAAACACTGAAGCTTTCTTT. The chain couples TRBV7-9 to TRBJ1-1; D remains ambiguous. Deletions cut 5 bases from V and 2 bases from J, with 9 bases between. The CDR3 totals 13 residues. The germline CDR1 and CDR2 sequences are SEHNR and FQNEAQ (reference sequence).

J is TRBJ2-5 and V is TRBV20-1, with D tentatively TRBD2 (5 bases). The V and J ends lost 0 bases and 0 bases respectively, with 14 bases between them. The CDR3 totals 16 residues. Germline CDR1 is DFQATT and CDR2 is SNEGSKA (reference sequence). This CDR3 is CSARDLSRADQETQYF. DNA of the CDR3: TGCAGTGCTAGAGACCTCTCGCGGGCGGACCAAGAGACCCAGTACTTC.

This CDR3 reads CAWSVLPGGEQYF. In nucleotides, the CDR3 is TGTGCCTGGAGTGTCCTGCCGGGGGGGGAGCAGTACTTC. The chain has TRBV30 and TRBJ2-7; TRBD2 aligns across 8 bases. Germline V gives CDR1 GTSNPN, CDR2 SVGIG (reference sequence). The CDR3 extends over 13 amino acids. With 0 bases clipped from V and 7 bases from J, the junction kept 5 bases outside the gene matches.

The chain recombines TRBV19 with TRBJ2-1, with a weak D call TRBD2 (5 bases). Trimming shortened V by 6 bases and J by 4 bases, and 13 bases separated the two germline ends. CDR1 is LNHDA and CDR2 is SQIVND in the germline V gene (reference sequence). This CDR3 is 14 amino acids long. This chain's CDR3 is CASREASRYNEQFF. The CDR3 DNA is TGTGCCAGTAGGGAGGCCAGTCGTTACAATGAGCAGTTCTTC.

About this clonotype: One end of the junction fails to match germline, which may point to a read error. The genes are TRBV19 and TRBJ2-2; D may be TRBD2 (5 bases). The CDR3 has 12 amino acids. Germline V gene sequence: CDR1 LNHDA, CDR2 SQIVND (reference sequence). The CDR3 sequence: CANSISGGELFF. CDR3 bases: TGTGCCAATAGTATATCGGGAGGGGAGCTGTTTTTT.

This clonotype was picked up one time. This sequence joins TRBV27 and TRBJ1-2; D gene uncertain. Deletions cut 2 bases from V and 3 bases from J, with 7 bases between. The CDR3 extends over 13 amino acids. The germline V gene encodes CDR1 MNHEY and CDR2 SMNVEV (reference sequence). The chain's CDR3 is CASSLDRHYGYTF. Here the CDR3 DNA reads TGTGCCAGCAGTTTAGATAGGCACTATGGCTACACCTTC.

V is TRBV30 and J is TRBJ2-2; D uncertain. The germline CDR1 and CDR2 sequences are GTSNPN and SVGIG (reference sequence). Deletions cut 4 bases from V and 1 base from J, with 4 bases between. The CDR3 has 12 residues. CDR3 sequence (DNA): TGTGCCTGGAAGGAGAACACCGGGGAGCTGTTTTTT. This encodes CAWKENTGELFF.

The chain links TRBV29-1 to TRBJ2-5; D tentatively fits TRBD1 or TRBD2 (5 bases each). This CDR3 is 15 amino acids long. Deletions cut 7 bases from V and 0 bases from J, with 18 bases between. Germline CDR1 reads SQVTM; CDR2 reads ANQGSEA. Written as DNA, the CDR3 is TGCAGCGGAGGGCCGGGACGCATAGACCAAGAGACCCAGTACTTC. Protein product: CSGGPGRIDQETQYF.

The rearrangement links TRBV20-1 to TRBJ2-7; tentative D call: TRBD1 (5 bases). With 5 bases removed from V and 3 bases from J, the gap between germline ends came to 11 bases. This CDR3 spans 12 amino acids. CDR1 DFQATT and CDR2 SNEGSKA come from the germline V gene (reference sequence). The CDR3 region has the DNA TGCAGTGCTGTGGGGCTTTACTACGAGCAGTACGTC. It is translated as CSAVGLYYEQYV.

The chain carries TRBV4-1 and TRBJ1-5; 7 nucleotides match TRBD1. Germline trimming cut 4 bases from V and 7 bases from J; bases unmatched to any gene: 4. This CDR3 comprises 13 residues. Germline lookup yields CDR1 MGHRA and CDR2 YSYEKL. This chain's CDR3 is CASSPTGVQPQHF. CDR3 sequence (DNA): TGCGCCAGCAGCCCTACAGGGGTACAGCCCCAGCATTTT.

This chain uses TRBV20-1 with TRBJ2-7; 7 positions agree with TRBD1. Germline V CDR1 and CDR2: DFQATT, SNEGSKA (reference sequence). The CDR3 is 14 residues long. The V segment lost 3 bases and the J segment 7 bases; nucleotides outside the gene matches: 12. The CDR3 DNA is TGCAGTGCTAGGGATAACAGGGGAAGGCGGGAGCAGTACGTC. Protein product: CSARDNRGRREQYV.

This chain joins TRBV2 and TRBJ2-5, with D uncertain. The germline V gene has CDR1 SNHLY and CDR2 FYNNEI. This CDR3 spans 15 amino acids. Between the trimmed V and J ends, which lost 3 bases and 0 bases, there was a span of 11 bases. For the CDR3, the DNA is TGTGCCAGCAGTGATCTGGGTCGGAACCAAGAGACCCAGTACTTC. Protein: CASSDLGRNQETQYF.

The chain has TRBV29-1 and TRBJ1-1; D possibly corresponds to TRBD1 (5 bases). Germline V gene lookup returns CDR1 SQVTM and CDR2 ANQGSEA. Trimming took off 5 bases at V and 0 bases at J, with 13 bases between the two ends. The CDR3 spans 14 residues. This chain's CDR3 is CSVTSGGMNTEAFF. Here the CDR3 DNA reads TGCAGCGTTACAAGCGGGGGAATGAACACTGAAGCTTTCTTT.

This chain uses TRBV12-3 or TRBV12-4 with TRBJ2-7; D is ambiguous. This CDR3 comprises 12 residues. Trimming took off 1 base at V and 5 bases at J, with 6 bases between the two ends. In nucleotides, the CDR3 is TGTGCCAGCAGTTTAGTACCGGACGAGCAGTACTTC. Its translation: CASSLVPDEQYF.

The sample holds a few counts of this clonotype. The V and J genes are TRBV29-1 and TRBJ2-7, with D possibly called TRBD1 or TRBD2 (6 bases each). The germline CDR1 and CDR2 sequences are SQVTM and ANQGSEA. The V and J ends lost 3 bases and 0 bases respectively, with 9 bases between them. The CDR3 length is 13 residues. Written as DNA, the CDR3 is TGCAGCGTTGAGACGGGGGCCTCCTACGAGCAGTACTTC. This encodes CSVETGASYEQYF.

This chain joins TRBV9 and TRBJ1-2; 10 bases are a match to TRBD1. The CDR3 is made up of 17 amino acids. The V and J ends lost 0 bases and 7 bases, in that order; junction bases with no gene match: 12. Germline V gene sequence: CDR1 SGDLS, CDR2 YYNGEE. This CDR3 is CASSVERSGDRGLGYTF. The DNA for the CDR3 is TGTGCCAGCAGCGTAGAGAGGAGTGGCGACAGGGGGCTTGGCTACACCTTC.

The chain uses TRBV7-9 and TRBJ2-7; 7 bases are shared with TRBD2. Germline lookup yields CDR1 SEHNR and CDR2 FQNEAQ (reference sequence). With 5 bases clipped from V and 2 bases from J, the junction kept 3 bases outside the gene matches. The CDR3 consists of 13 residues. DNA for the CDR3: TGTGCCAGCAGCGCGGCGGGGGCCTACGAGCAGTACGTC. The encoded protein is CASSAAGAYEQYV.

The chain recombines TRBV9 with TRBJ2-7, with D perhaps matching TRBD1 (6 bases). Looked up from germline, CDR1 is SGDLS and CDR2 is YYNGEE. The CDR3 has 15 residues. Trimming cost V 0 bases and J 3 bases, with 13 bases left between them. As DNA, the CDR3 is TGTGCCAGCAGCGTAGAGGGGGACACCCTCTACGAGCAGTACTTC. This codes for CASSVEGDTLYEQYF.

The V call is TRBV18, the J call TRBJ1-6; D not resolved. The germline V and J ends were trimmed by 3 bases and 0 bases, with 12 bases remaining between them. The CDR3 runs to 17 residues. Germline CDR1 KGHSH, CDR2 LQKENI. CDR3 loop: CASSPAAPSSYNSPLHF. CDR3 DNA sequence: TGTGCCAGCTCACCGGCCGCCCCGAGCTCCTATAATTCACCCCTCCACTTT.

The rearrangement uses TRBV24-1 and TRBJ2-7, with TRBD1 as a possible D gene (6 bases). V lost 6 bases and J 4 bases, leaving 18 bases between the germline ends. The length of the CDR3 is 15 residues. Germline CDR1 KGHDR, CDR2 SFDVKD. In DNA form, the CDR3 reads TGTGCCACCAGTAACCACCGGGACACCTCATACGAGCAGTACTTC. Protein product: CATSNHRDTSYEQYF.

The J gene is TRBJ1-1, the V gene TRBV29-1, with D tentatively TRBD1 (6 bases). CDR1 SQVTM and CDR2 ANQGSEA come from the germline V gene. The CDR3 runs to 13 residues. The V and J ends lost 8 bases and 4 bases respectively, with 17 bases between them. This CDR3 reads CSSTGKWATEAFF. The CDR3, as DNA: TGCAGCTCAACAGGGAAGTGGGCCACTGAAGCTTTCTTT.

This clonotype is a singleton in its sample. The CDR3 nucleotides are TGTGCCAGCTTAGTAGATACGCAGTATTTT. Translating it yields CASLVDTQYF. The rearrangement uses TRBV7-2 and TRBJ2-3; D gene unclear. The V and J ends lost 8 bases and 5 bases respectively, with 5 bases between them. Germline V gives CDR1 SGHTA, CDR2 FQGNSA. The CDR3 extends over 10 amino acids.

The rearrangement joins TRBV9 to TRBJ2-7, with TRBD1 matching 9 bases. After removal of 3 bases from V and 3 bases from J, the junction contained 1 base not matched to a gene. Looked up from germline, CDR1 is SGDLS and CDR2 is YYNGEE. CDR3 length: 13 residues. CDR3 sequence (DNA): TGTGCCAGCAGCGGACAGGGGGACTACGAGCAGTACTTC. This codes for CASSGQGDYEQYF.

V and J are TRBV15 and TRBJ1-5; weak D call: TRBD1 (5 bases). Germline CDR1 reads LNHNV; CDR2 reads YYDKDF (reference sequence). The CDR3 is made up of 16 amino acids. The V end was cut by 0 bases, the J end by 0 bases, with 9 bases between. CDR3 DNA sequence: TGTGCCACCAGCAGAGATGTGGGGGGTAGCAATCAGCCCCAGCATTTT. It yields the protein CATSRDVGGSNQPQHF.

In DNA form, the CDR3 reads TGTGCCAGCAAGGGGGCTAGCGGCCGAGGCGAGGATACGCAGTATTTT. Its translation is CASKGASGRGEDTQYF. V and J are TRBV2 and TRBJ2-3; D may be TRBD1 or TRBD2 (7 bases each). This CDR3 is 16 amino acids long. Germline lookup yields CDR1 SNHLY and CDR2 FYNNEI. The germline V and J ends were trimmed by 7 bases and 6 bases, with 23 bases remaining between them.